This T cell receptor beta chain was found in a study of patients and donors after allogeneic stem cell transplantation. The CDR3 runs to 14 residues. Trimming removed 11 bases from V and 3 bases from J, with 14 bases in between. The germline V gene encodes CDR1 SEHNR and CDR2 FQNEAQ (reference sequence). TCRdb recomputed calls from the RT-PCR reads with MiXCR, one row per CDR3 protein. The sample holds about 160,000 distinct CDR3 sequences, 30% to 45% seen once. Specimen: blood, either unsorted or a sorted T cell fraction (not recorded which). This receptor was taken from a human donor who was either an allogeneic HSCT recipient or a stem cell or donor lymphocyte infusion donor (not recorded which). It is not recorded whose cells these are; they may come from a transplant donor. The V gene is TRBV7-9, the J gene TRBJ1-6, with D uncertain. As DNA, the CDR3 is TGTGCCGCGAGGAGACGGAGCTATAATTCACCCCTCCACTTT. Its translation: CAARRRSYNSPLHF.